This T cell receptor (beta chain) comes out of a study of shared T cell receptors in the human thymus. This clone turned up a few times. The protocol was immunoSEQ multiplex PCR, while the TCRdb copy is restricted to in-frame clones and leaves out a portion. Of approximately 580,000 clones detected, around 78% appear once; the ten largest clones hold more than 0.01%. A further study also used this sample, focusing on human thymus T cells. From that paper: Immunologically healthy infants in Finland undergoing congenital heart defect surgery were the donors. Thymic samples were excised during corrective heart operations. Thymic as well as blood repertoires seemed to favor certain V and J genes unevenly. Thymic TCR repertoires of unrelated people reportedly overlapped highly.

The clonotype comes from a boy under three years old with a congenital heart defect. Sequencing input: thymocytes.

CDR3 in DNA: TGTGCCAGCAGCGTAGGCGCCCGGCGACGGGGGTTAGATACGCAGTATTTT. It codes for CASSVGARRRGLDTQYF. This rearrangement joins TRBV9 to TRBJ2-3; a possible D gene is TRBD2 (6 bases). Germline V lookup: CDR1 SGDLS, CDR2 YYNGEE. There are 17 residues in the CDR3. Trimming stripped 0 bases from V and 5 bases from J, with 19 bases between.